These T cell receptor beta chains were read from a single sample in a study of human T cells and chemical hapten exposure. TCRdb passed the RACE reads through MiXCR, listing each CDR3 protein once. Of approximately 45,000 distinct CDR3 sequences listed, about 4.5% are singletons. Sequencing was performed on whole blood. These receptors came from a female donor in good health. Some clones in this sample may be carry-over from other donors' samples. Each CDR3 is given with its conserved first and last residue. A D gene is named only where the DNA matches it firmly. A clone size is listed for some rows: how often the clone was seen (once, few, many), or a class if it is expanded.

j_call,d_call,v_call,clone_size,cdr3_nt,cdr3_aa
TRBJ1-6,NA,TRBV12-3/TRBV12-4,NA,TGTGCCAGCAGCTTCTCTGGCAGGGAGAATTCACCCCTCCACTTT,CASSFSGRENSPLHF
TRBJ1-2,NA,TRBV7-2,many,TGTGCCAGCAGCCCACCGTACAATAACTATGGCTACACCTTC,CASSPPYNNYGYTF
TRBJ2-7,TRBD2,TRBV25-1,many,TGTGCCAGCGGGGGGGAGGGGCCCCGACTGAACGAGCAGTACTTC,CASGGEGPRLNEQYF
TRBJ1-4,NA,TRBV21-1,many,TGTGCCAGCAGCAAAGATTGGGACAGGAAAAAAAAAAAACTGTTTTTT,CASSKDWDRKKKKLFF
TRBJ2-5,NA,TRBV25-1,many,TGTGCCAGCAGTCAACCGGACAGCCAAGAGACCCAGTACTTC,CASSQPDSQETQYF
TRBJ1-6,NA,TRBV14,many,TGTGCCAGCAGCCTACAGGGCCATTCACCCCTCCACTTT,CASSLQGHSPLHF
TRBJ2-7,NA,TRBV6-6,many,TGTGCCAGCAGTTACCGTTGGGACGACTACGAGCAGTACTTC,CASSYRWDDYEQYF
TRBJ1-2,TRBD1,TRBV2,once,TGTGCCAGCAGTGTCCCAAAACTCGGGACAGGATCCTATGGCTACACCTTC,CASSVPKLGTGSYGYTF
TRBJ2-3,NA,TRBV10-2,many,TGCGCCAGCACCCCTAGCACAGATACGCAGTATTTT,CASTPSTDTQYF
TRBJ1-1,TRBD1,TRBV30,many,TGTGCCTGGAAGCGGGGCGACAGGGTCAACACTGAAGCTTTCTTT,CAWKRGDRVNTEAFF
TRBJ2-7,NA,TRBV5-1,few,TGCGCCAGCAGCTTGATTTTCGGCCCGGCCTCCTACGAGCAGTACTTC,CASSLIFGPASYEQYF
TRBJ2-7,NA,TRBV6-5,many,TGTGCCAGCAGTTACAACTCGGCAGGGGTCTACGAGCAGTACTTC,CASSYNSAGVYEQYF
TRBJ1-6,NA,TRBV6-5,many,TGTGCCAGCAGTTCGGGACCGAGGCCCCTCCACTTT,CASSSGPRPLHF
TRBJ1-1,TRBD1,TRBV20-1,many,TGCAGTGCTAGAAGGGACAGGGCGAACACTGAAGCTTTCTTT,CSARRDRANTEAFF
TRBJ1-6,TRBD1,TRBV12-3/TRBV12-4,many,TGTGCCAGCAGCTTGGGCACAGGGGTCCCCACTAATTCACCCCTCCACTTT,CASSLGTGVPTNSPLHF
TRBJ1-2,NA,TRBV11-2,many,TGTGCCAGCAGCTCTTATATTGGGAACAGGGACGACTATGGCTACACCTTC,CASSSYIGNRDDYGYTF
TRBJ2-3,TRBD2,TRBV12-3/TRBV12-4,many,TGTGCCAGCAGCAGTCGGCGGGGGGCGCAGTATTTT,CASSSRRGAQYF
TRBJ2-3,TRBD2,TRBV7-2,few,TGTGCCAGCAGCTTTTCTAGCGGAGATACGCAGTATTTT,CASSFSSGDTQYF
TRBJ2-7,TRBD1,TRBV25-1,NA,TGTGCCAGCAGTGGGACAGGGCACGGCTACGAGCAGTACTTC,CASSGTGHGYEQYF
TRBJ1-5,NA,TRBV7-9,many,TGTGCCAGCAGCTTAGTCGGTCAGGGGACCCAGCATTTT,CASSLVGQGTQHF
TRBJ2-7,TRBD2,TRBV7-2,few,TGTGCCAGCAGCTTACCGCGGGGGGACGCTCTCTCGCCGGGGGACGAGCAGTACTTC,CASSLPRGDALSPGDEQYF
TRBJ1-1,NA,TRBV11-2,few,TGTGCCAGTAGTCCGGGGGAAAGGACTGAAGCTTTCTTT,CASSPGERTEAFF
TRBJ2-1,NA,TRBV20-1,many,TGCAGTGCTAGGGGGGCACCTTACAATGAGCAGTTCTTC,CSARGAPYNEQFF
TRBJ2-3,TRBD2,TRBV7-8,few,TGTGCCAGCAGCTTACTAGCGGGGGGGATGGGTACGCAGTATTTT,CASSLLAGGMGTQYF
TRBJ1-2,TRBD1,TRBV20-1,few,TGCAGTGCGACCCCTGTAACCACAGGGGAAATTGGCGACACCTTC,CSATPVTTGEIGDTF
TRBJ1-2,NA,TRBV13,few,TGTGCCAGCAGCCGGGATAACAGGGACGGCTACACCTTC,CASSRDNRDGYTF
TRBJ1-3,NA,TRBV14,many,TGTGCCAGCCAACAAGGGAGTGGAAACACCATATATTTT,CASQQGSGNTIYF
TRBJ1-1,NA,TRBV2,many,TGTGCCAGCAGGTTCGACAGGAACACTGAAGCTTTCTTT,CASRFDRNTEAFF
TRBJ2-7,NA,TRBV20-1,many,TGCAGTGCTAGCATTCACAGCTCCTACGAGCAGTACTTC,CSASIHSSYEQYF
TRBJ1-5,NA,TRBV27,many,TGTGCCAGCAGTCCGGGTCGGGCACCCGGGCAGCCCCAGCATTTT,CASSPGRAPGQPQHF
TRBJ1-4,NA,TRBV6-5,NA,TGTGCCAGCAGTCGGGGACCTCCTGAAAAACTGTTTTTT,CASSRGPPEKLFF
TRBJ1-6,NA,TRBV2,many,TGTGCCAGCAGTGACTCGAGGACATCGCCCCTCCACTTT,CASSDSRTSPLHF
TRBJ1-1,NA,TRBV4-1,many,TGCGCCAGCAGCAAGAAGGGGCTGACTGAAGCTTTCTTT,CASSKKGLTEAFF
TRBJ1-5,NA,TRBV19,many,TGTGCCAGTAGTATGAATACGTATTTGGAGGGGGGATTCCGGGAGCCCCAGCATTTT,CASSMNTYLEGGFREPQHF
TRBJ1-1,NA,TRBV18,many,TGTGCCAGCTCCAACACCCACGAGGGTAGCACTGAAGCTTTCTTT,CASSNTHEGSTEAFF
TRBJ2-1,NA,TRBV6-5,many,TGTGCCAGCAGTAGACCTCCGGGAACAGGGTTCTCCTACAATGAGCAGTTCTTC,CASSRPPGTGFSYNEQFF
TRBJ1-2,NA,TRBV7-2,many,TGTGCCAGCAGCCAAGGACAGTCTCCGGGGGGCTACACCTTC,CASSQGQSPGGYTF
TRBJ2-2,NA,TRBV5-1,many,TGCGCCAGCAGCTTGCCCATTCAGAACACCGGGGAGCTGTTTTTT,CASSLPIQNTGELFF
TRBJ1-2,NA,TRBV28,many,TGTGCCACCTTGTTCCGGATGTTGCGGGGGTCGGGCTACACCTTC,CATLFRMLRGSGYTF
TRBJ2-5,NA,TRBV20-1,many,TGCAGTGCTAGTGCACAGGGCGTTTTCCAAGAGACCCAGTACTTC,CSASAQGVFQETQYF
TRBJ2-1,TRBD2,TRBV3-1,NA,TGTGCCAGCAGCCAAGATTTCGCGGGGGGGGGGCATGAGCAGTTCTTC,CASSQDFAGGGHEQFF
TRBJ1-6,NA,TRBV6-5,many,TGTGCCAGCAGTTTCCTCCAGGATTCACCCCTCCACTTT,CASSFLQDSPLHF
TRBJ1-5,NA,TRBV27,few,TGTGCCAGCAGTTTAGGACAGAGCAATCAGCCCCAGCATTTT,CASSLGQSNQPQHF
TRBJ1-1,NA,TRBV18,many,TGTGCCAGCTCAAGTGACCGGGGCTACACTGAAGCTTTCTTT,CASSSDRGYTEAFF
TRBJ1-1,NA,TRBV28,many,TGTGCCAGCAGTTTATTGCGAGAGAACACTGAAGCTTTCTTT,CASSLLRENTEAFF
TRBJ2-3,TRBD2,TRBV6-5,few,TGTGCCAGCAGACCCCTACTAGCGAGTTTCACAGATACGCAGTATTTT,CASRPLLASFTDTQYF
TRBJ1-1,TRBD1,TRBV5-6,many,TGTGCCAGCAGCTACAGGGGGCGGACTGAAGCTTTCTTT,CASSYRGRTEAFF
TRBJ2-2,NA,TRBV3-1,many,TGTGCCAGCAGCCTCGGTCGTGGTCTACGCCTTGGCACCGGGGAGCTGTTTTTT,CASSLGRGLRLGTGELFF
TRBJ1-5,NA,TRBV20-1,many,TGCAGTGCTAGAGTAGTAGGGCGGCAGCCCCAGCATTTT,CSARVVGRQPQHF
TRBJ1-1,NA,TRBV5-5,many,TGTGCCAGCAGCAACTCCGGGACCGCCGGTTTCAAAGCTTTCTTT,CASSNSGTAGFKAFF
TRBJ2-7,NA,TRBV20-1,many,TGCAGTGCTTTTCAGGCCTACGAGCAGTACTTC,CSAFQAYEQYF
TRBJ2-1,NA,TRBV27,few,TGTGCCAGCAGTCCGGGACTGGGGGATGAGCAGTTCTTC,CASSPGLGDEQFF